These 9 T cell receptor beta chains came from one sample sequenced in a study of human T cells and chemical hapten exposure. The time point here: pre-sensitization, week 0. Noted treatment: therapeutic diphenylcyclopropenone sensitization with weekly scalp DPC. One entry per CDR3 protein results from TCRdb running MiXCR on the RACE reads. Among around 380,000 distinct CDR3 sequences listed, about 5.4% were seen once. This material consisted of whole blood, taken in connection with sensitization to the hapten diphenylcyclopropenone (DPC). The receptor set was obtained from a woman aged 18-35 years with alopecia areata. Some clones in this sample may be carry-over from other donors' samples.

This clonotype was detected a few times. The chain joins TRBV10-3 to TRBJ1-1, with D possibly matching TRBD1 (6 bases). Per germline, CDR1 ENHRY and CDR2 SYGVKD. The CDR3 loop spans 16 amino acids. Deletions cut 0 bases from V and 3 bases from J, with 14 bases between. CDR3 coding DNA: TGTGCCATCAGTGAGTCGTGGGGGAAGGGGGACACTGAAGCTTTCTTT. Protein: CAISESWGKGDTEAFF.

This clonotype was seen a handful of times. The CDR3 DNA reads TGTGCCAGCAGTACCCGGACAGACGCATTTTACAATGAGCAGTTCTTC. Its translation: CASSTRTDAFYNEQFF. V is TRBV12-3 or TRBV12-4 and J is TRBJ2-1, with D possibly TRBD1 on 6 matching bases. CDR3 length equals 16 residues. The ends were cut back, 5 bases at V and 4 bases at J, with 18 bases in the middle.

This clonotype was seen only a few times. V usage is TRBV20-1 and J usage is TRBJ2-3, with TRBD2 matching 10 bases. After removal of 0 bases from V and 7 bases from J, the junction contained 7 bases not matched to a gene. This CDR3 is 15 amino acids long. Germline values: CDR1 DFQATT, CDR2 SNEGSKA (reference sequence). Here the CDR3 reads CSARDGTSEQNTQYF. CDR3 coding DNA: TGCAGTGCTAGAGATGGGACTAGCGAACAGAATACGCAGTATTTT.

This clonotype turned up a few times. Here the CDR3 reads CASRPTGGVWLKNYGYTF. The CDR3 DNA reads TGTGCCAGCAGGCCAACAGGGGGCGTTTGGTTAAAAAACTATGGCTACACCTTC. The chain recombines TRBV6-6 with TRBJ1-2; 9 bases agree with TRBD1. The germline V gene has CDR1 MNHNY and CDR2 SVGAGI (reference sequence). With 6 bases clipped from V and 2 bases from J, the junction kept 16 bases outside the gene matches. CDR3 size: 18 residues.

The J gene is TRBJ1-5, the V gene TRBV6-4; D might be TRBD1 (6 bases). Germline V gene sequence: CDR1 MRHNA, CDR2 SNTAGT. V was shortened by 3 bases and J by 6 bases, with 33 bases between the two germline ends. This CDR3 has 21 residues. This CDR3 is CASSEMHGCGEKAPGVQPQHF. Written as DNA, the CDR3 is TGTGCCAGCAGTGAAATGCACGGTTGTGGTGAGAAGGCCCCAGGGGTTCAGCCCCAGCATTTT.

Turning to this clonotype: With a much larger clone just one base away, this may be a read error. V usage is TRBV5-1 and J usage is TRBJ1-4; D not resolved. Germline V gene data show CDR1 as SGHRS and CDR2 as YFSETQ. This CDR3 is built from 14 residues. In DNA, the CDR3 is TGCGTCAGCAGCACCGGGCGCACTAATGAAAAACTGTTTTTT. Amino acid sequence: CVSSTGRTNEKLFF. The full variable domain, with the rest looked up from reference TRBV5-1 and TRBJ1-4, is KAGVTQTPRYLIKTRGQQVTLSCSPISGHRSVSWYQQTPGQGLQFLFEYFSETQRNKGNFPGRFSGRQFSNSRSEMNVSTLELGDSALYLCVSSTGRTNEKLFFGSGTQLSVL.

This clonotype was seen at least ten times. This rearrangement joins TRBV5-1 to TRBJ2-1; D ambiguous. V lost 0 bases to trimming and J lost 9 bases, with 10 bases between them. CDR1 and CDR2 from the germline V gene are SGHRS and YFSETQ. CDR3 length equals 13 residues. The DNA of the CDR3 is TGCGCCAGCAGCTTGGGGCTATGGGGTGAGCAGTTCTTC. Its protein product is CASSLGLWGEQFF. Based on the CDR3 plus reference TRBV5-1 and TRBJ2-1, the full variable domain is KAGVTQTPRYLIKTRGQQVTLSCSPISGHRSVSWYQQTPGQGLQFLFEYFSETQRNKGNFPGRFSGRQFSNSRSEMNVSTLELGDSALYLCASSLGLWGEQFFGPGTRLTVL.

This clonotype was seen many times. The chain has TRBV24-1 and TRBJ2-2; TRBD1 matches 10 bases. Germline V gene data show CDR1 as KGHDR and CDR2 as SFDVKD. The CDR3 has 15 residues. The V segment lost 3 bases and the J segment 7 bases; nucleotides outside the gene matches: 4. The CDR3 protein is CATSDAGTGDGELFF. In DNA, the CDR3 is TGTGCCACCAGTGATGCCGGGACAGGGGACGGGGAGCTGTTTTTT.

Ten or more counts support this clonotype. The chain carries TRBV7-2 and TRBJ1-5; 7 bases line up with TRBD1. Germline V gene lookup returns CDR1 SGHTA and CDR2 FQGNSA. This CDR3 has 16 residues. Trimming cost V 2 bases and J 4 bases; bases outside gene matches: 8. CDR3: CASSLSFNRGNQPQHF. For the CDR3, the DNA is TGTGCCAGCAGCTTAAGCTTTAACAGGGGTAATCAGCCCCAGCATTTT.